This TCR beta chain was captured in a study of beta chain features in type 1 diabetes. Overall study: Examined across all samples were almost 110 million sorted cells.

cDNA synthesis used the whole RNA isolate, giving expressed TCRB sequences. Sequencing was performed with immunoSEQ multiplex PCR; in TCRdb, only in-frame clones are kept and a portion is missing. The sample carries almost 350,000 clones, over 7% recorded once. J lost 2 bases, V lost 5 bases, and 8 bases had no gene match. The CDR3 is 16 residues long. Germline V gene sequence: CDR1 SGHAT, CDR2 FQNNGV. Isolation of CD4+ naive, central memory, regulatory and stem cell-like memory cells was achieved by sorting via CD45RO/CCR7/CD25/CD127/CD95/CD27. Whole-study results and caveats: In cDNA sequencing, cells with high TCR expression could be over-represented. TCRB CDR3s were moderately but significantly shorter in Type 1 diabetes patients in all four CD4+ subsets.

This clone has a handful of counts. What it binds is unknown. This clonotype was obtained from a man aged 30-40 years with type 1 diabetes. Sequenced: central memory CD4+ T cells from blood. The chain joins TRBV11-2 to TRBJ2-3; 9 bases fit TRBD2. As DNA, the CDR3 is TGTGCCAGCAGCCGAGGGACTAGCAGAGACACAGATACGCAGTATTTT. Its protein product is CASSRGTSRDTDTQYF.